What follows are 11 T cell receptor beta chains derived from one specimen sequenced in a study of blood T cell repertoires in COVID-19. Using immunoSEQ multiplex PCR, the repertoire was profiled, and TCRdb retains in-frame clones only, with some absent. The profile covers about 11,000 clones, with 80% to 90% appearing a single time and 4.6% taken by the ten largest. Sample: peripheral blood. The receptors shown here come from a human donor in a cohort sampled during active COVID-19.

This rearrangement joins TRBV4-3 to TRBJ1-2; a weak D match, TRBD1 (5 bases). This CDR3 has 15 residues. CDR1 LGHNA and CDR2 YSLEER come from the germline V gene. The V gene lost 1 base and the J gene lost 6 bases, with 15 bases spanning the gap. The CDR3 protein is CASSQGLNGGNGYTF. The DNA for the CDR3 is TGCGCCAGCAGCCAAGGACTAAACGGGGGGAATGGCTACACCTTC.

The chain has TRBV6-5 and TRBJ2-2; 7 bases map to TRBD1. V dropped 0 bases and J dropped 4; count of bases not matched to a gene: 5. CDR3 length: 16 amino acids. Germline V gene data show CDR1 as MNHEY and CDR2 as SVGAGI. CDR3 residues: CASSYSPGGVTGELFF. The CDR3 bases are TGTGCCAGCAGTTACTCGCCAGGGGGAGTCACCGGGGAGCTGTTTTTT.

The CDR3 nucleotides read TGTGCCAGCAGCGGACAGGTGAGCACAGATACGCAGTATTTT. It is translated as CASSGQVSTDTQYF. The genes are TRBV9 and TRBJ2-3, with D possibly being TRBD1 (6 bases). The CDR3 is 14 amino acids. V was trimmed by 3 bases and J by 0 bases, leaving 8 bases between them. Per the germline V gene, CDR1 is SGDLS and CDR2 is YYNGEE.

V usage is TRBV30 and J usage is TRBJ2-5; the match to TRBD2 covers 16 bases. Unmatched junction bases numbered 7, after V lost 1 base and J lost 5 bases. Germline values: CDR1 GTSNPN, CDR2 SVGIG (reference sequence). This CDR3 has 17 amino acids. CDR3 bases: TGTGCCTGGAGTGGGGGGACTAGCGGGAGGGCTGGCGAGACCCAGTACTTC. Residues: CAWSGGTSGRAGETQYF.

This rearrangement joins TRBV5-1 to TRBJ2-7; the match to TRBD2 covers 10 bases. With 0 bases clipped from V and 2 bases from J, the junction kept 2 bases outside the gene matches. Germline V gene sequence: CDR1 SGHRS, CDR2 YFSETQ. The CDR3 is 15 residues long. This chain's CDR3 is CASSLDLAGAYEQYF. In DNA, the CDR3 is TGCGCCAGCAGCTTGGATCTAGCGGGGGCCTACGAGCAGTACTTC.

This clone was seen a few times. The V and J genes are TRBV21-1 and TRBJ2-2; the D call TRBD1 from the table was never checked on the DNA. TRBV21-1 is given as a pseudogene. The CDR3 length is 19 residues. DNA of the CDR3: TGTGCCAGCAGCAAAGATCATCTGGGACAGGGCTCGAACACCGGGGAGCTGTTTTTT. This sequence encodes CASSKDHLGQGSNTGELFF.

The CDR3 DNA reads as TGTGCCAGCAGCTTCATCGAACTCACAGCGGCATCCCAAGAGACCCAGTACTTC. It encodes CASSFIELTAASQETQYF. This chain joins TRBV11-3 and TRBJ2-5; the D gene is possibly TRBD2 (5 bases). V lost 3 bases and J lost 1, with 21 bases in between. The V gene's germline CDR1 is SGHNT and CDR2 YENEEA. The CDR3 covers 18 residues.

The chain links TRBV5-1 to TRBJ2-3; 8 bases align to TRBD1. J was trimmed by 2 bases and V by 3 bases; bases with no gene match: 8. The CDR3 consists of 16 residues. CDR1 SGHRS and CDR2 YFSETQ come from the germline V gene. CDR3 coding DNA: TGCGCCAGCAGCTCGACAGGGGCCCCCTCCACAGATACGCAGTATTTT. This sequence encodes CASSSTGAPSTDTQYF.

This chain joins TRBV5-1 and TRBJ2-7; the D gene is possibly TRBD2 (6 bases). Germline V lookup: CDR1 SGHRS, CDR2 YFSETQ. V lost 0 bases and J lost 3, with 7 bases in between. The CDR3 has 13 amino acids. The CDR3 bases are TGCGCCAGCAGCTTGGACGGGAGCTACGAGCAGTACTTC. It encodes CASSLDGSYEQYF.

J is TRBJ2-3 and V is TRBV5-6, with TRBD2 matching over 12 bases. Per the germline V gene, CDR1 is SGHDT and CDR2 is YYEEEE. The CDR3 sequence is 15 residues long. Trimming removed 3 bases from V and 7 bases from J; junction bases left unmatched: 6. In nucleotides, the CDR3 is TGTGCCAGCAGCTCAATGACTAGCGGGAGCTATACGCAGTATTTT. Its protein is CASSSMTSGSYTQYF.

This chain joins TRBV15 and TRBJ2-5, with TRBD2 matching over 9 bases. J lost 2 bases, V lost 5 bases, and 9 bases had no gene match. CDR1 and CDR2 (germline): LNHNV, YYDKDF (reference sequence). The CDR3 is 16 residues long. The CDR3 nucleotides read TGTGCCACCAGCGGACTGGGGCTAGCGGGACAAGAGACCCAGTACTTC. As protein: CATSGLGLAGQETQYF.